These T cell receptor beta chains were read from a single sample in a study of cytomegalovirus exposure and HLA in healthy donors. Profiled with immunoSEQ multiplex PCR; TCRdb holds only in-frame clones, not every one. Of approximately 79,000 clones in the sample, under 80% are singletons; the top ten hold 2% to 2.5%. Sequenced input: PBMCs. The receptor set was obtained from a boy aged 5-17 years in good health and CMV-seronegative. The CDR3 runs from the conserved cysteine through the conserved F or W. The D gene is left open where the match is weak. Not every row has a clone size; where given, it reads once, few, many or a size class.

>-|TRBV28|13|-|TRBJ2-3
TGTGCCAGCCGGGAAGCTAGCACAGATACGCAGTATTTT
CASREASTDTQYF
>-|TRBV9|16|TRBD1|TRBJ2-7
TGTGCCAGCAGCGTAGAGCCGACAGGGGTATCCTACGAGCAGTACTTC
CASSVEPTGVSYEQYF
>few|TRBV28|14|-|TRBJ1-2
TGTGCCAGCAGTTTAGGTTCGACAGTCGGTGGCTACACCTTC
CASSLGSTVGGYTF
>-|TRBV7-3|15|TRBD1|TRBJ1-6
TGTGCCAGCAGCCAAAATGGACAGGGGGGTTCACCCCTCCACTTT
CASSQNGQGGSPLHF
>-|TRBV27|15|TRBD2|TRBJ2-7
TGTGCCAGCAGTGGAGGACTAGCGGGGGCCTACGAGCAGTACTTC
CASSGGLAGAYEQYF
>-|TRBV7-9|17|TRBD1|TRBJ2-1
TGTGCCAGCAGCAACGATGGGGGGGACAGGGAATTTGTTGAGCAGTTCTTC
CASSNDGGDREFVEQFF
>-|TRBV15|11|-|TRBJ2-7
TGTGCCACCAGCACCGGGTACGAGCAGTACTTC
CATSTGYEQYF
>-|TRBV4-3|16|TRBD2|TRBJ2-7
TGCGCCAGCAGCCAGGAAGCGGGAGGAAGGTTAAACGAGCAGTACTTC
CASSQEAGGRLNEQYF
>-|TRBV6-5|15|TRBD2|TRBJ2-7
TGTGCCAGCAGACAGGGGACTAGCGGGCTCTACGAGCAGTACTTC
CASRQGTSGLYEQYF
>-|TRBV4-1|15|TRBD1|TRBJ2-1
TGCGCCAGCAGCCAAGTCCTGACAGGGTACAATGAGCAGTTCTTC
CASSQVLTGYNEQFF
>-|TRBV4-2|14|-|TRBJ1-1
TGTGCCAGCAGCCCCCAGGCGGGGGACACTGAAGCTTTCTTT
CASSPQAGDTEAFF
>-|TRBV18|16|-|TRBJ2-7
TGTGCCAGCTCACGGGTAGCGGACCTGGCCTCCTACGAGCAGTACTTC
CASSRVADLASYEQYF
>-|TRBV19|12|TRBD1|TRBJ1-4
TGTGCCAGTAGTGAACAGGGGGTAAAACTGTTTTTT
CASSEQGVKLFF
>-|TRBV9|15|-|TRBJ2-7
TGTGCCAGCAGCGTAGGTCGGAGCAGCCAATACGAGCAGTACTTC
CASSVGRSSQYEQYF
>-|TRBV6-5|14|TRBD1|TRBJ1-5
TGTGCCAGCAGAGGGACAGGGGGGAATCAGCCCCAGCATTTT
CASRGTGGNQPQHF
>-|TRBV6-5|15|-|TRBJ1-2
TGTGCCAGCAGTTACTCTGAAGGAGGGTATTATGGCTACACCTTC
CASSYSEGGYYGYTF
>-|TRBV5-1|14|-|TRBJ2-3
TGCGCCAGCAACCCTAGCGCGTGGACAGATACGCAGTATTTT
CASNPSAWTDTQYF
>few|TRBV19|16|TRBD1|TRBJ1-4
TGTGCCAGTAGCCATATAGGACAGGCGATTAATGAAAAACTGTTTTTT
CASSHIGQAINEKLFF
>once|TRBV6-5|14|-|TRBJ2-1
TGTGCCAGCAGCAAGACTAGAGCTGGGGATGAGCAGTTCTTC
CASSKTRAGDEQFF
>-|TRBV30|13|-|TRBJ1-3
TGTGCCTGGACCTTAGTCCCTGGAAACACCATATATTTT
CAWTLVPGNTIYF
>-|TRBV4-3|17|-|TRBJ2-1
TGCGCCAGCAGCCAAGATACAACTAGCAGACGATACAATGAGCAGTTCTTC
CASSQDTTSRRYNEQFF
>-|TRBV4-3|15|-|TRBJ2-7
TGCGCCAGCAGCCAAGACGGGAACCGTCGTTCCGAGCAGTACTTC
CASSQDGNRRSEQYF
>-|TRBV19|12|-|TRBJ2-1
TGTGCCAGTAGTATGGGAGGCTATGAGCAGTTCTTC
CASSMGGYEQFF
>-|TRBV30|15|TRBD1|TRBJ1-1
TGTGCCTGGACCAGGGACAGGGTTATGAACACTGAAGCTTTCTTT
CAWTRDRVMNTEAFF
>-|TRBV7-2|11|-|TRBJ2-5
TGTGCCAGCAGTGGGGGGGAGACCCAGTACTTC
CASSGGETQYF
>-|TRBV18|13|-|TRBJ2-7
TGTGCCAGCTCACCACGGGCAGTTGAAGGGCAGTACTTC
CASSPRAVEGQYF
>-|TRBV4-3|15|TRBD1|TRBJ1-2
TGCGCCAGCAGCCAGGGACAGGGCTTGTACTATGGCTACACCTTC
CASSQGQGLYYGYTF
>few|TRBV6-1|15|TRBD2|TRBJ2-3
TGTGCCAGCAGTGAACTAGCGGGAGGGCCAGATACGCAGTATTTT
CASSELAGGPDTQYF
>once|TRBV19|14|-|TRBJ1-2
TGTGCCAGTAGTATTGATCGACAGAACTATGGCTACACCTTC
CASSIDRQNYGYTF
>-|TRBV5-6|13|TRBD1|TRBJ1-2
TGTGCCAGCAGATTAGGACAGGCGGCGGGCTACACCTTC
CASRLGQAAGYTF
>-|TRBV5-1|14|-|TRBJ1-5
TGCGCCAGCAGCTTGGACCCCTCCGGGCAGCCCCAGCATTTT
CASSLDPSGQPQHF
>-|TRBV5-1|14|-|TRBJ1-1
TGCGCCAGCAGCTTGGACGGGGTAGGCACTGAAGCTTTCTTT
CASSLDGVGTEAFF
>-|TRBV10-2|15|-|TRBJ1-3
TGCGCCAGCAGTGAGTCGAGATTTTACCAAAACACCATATATTTT
CASSESRFYQNTIYF
>-|TRBV27|15|TRBD2|TRBJ2-7
TGTGCCAGCAGTTTATCCGGCGGGAGTCCCTACGAGCAGTACTTC
CASSLSGGSPYEQYF
>-|TRBV10-2|15|-|TRBJ2-4
TGCGCCAGCAGTGAAACCCCGGGAGTAGCGAACATTCAGTACTTC
CASSETPGVANIQYF
>-|TRBV30|14|-|TRBJ2-1
TGTGCCTGGAGCCTGGACAGTTGGAACAATGAGCAGTTCTTC
CAWSLDSWNNEQFF
>few|TRBV30|14|-|TRBJ2-1
TGTGCCTGGAGTGTAGGAGCCATGATAGAAGAGCAGTTCTTC
CAWSVGAMIEEQFF
>few|TRBV5-4|18|TRBD2|TRBJ2-1
TGTGCCAGCAGCAATCGGGATCTACTAGCGATCCCGAAGTATGAGCAGTTCTTC
CASSNRDLLAIPKYEQFF
>-|TRBV28|19|TRBD2|TRBJ2-1
TGTGCCAGCAGTTGTAGGGTGACTAGCGGGGGCCTCACTACCATTGAGCAGTTCTTC
CASSCRVTSGGLTTIEQFF
>-|TRBV6-1|13|-|TRBJ1-5
TGTGCCAGCAGGGCTTTGGGCAATCAGCCCCAGCATTTT
CASRALGNQPQHF
>-|TRBV6-6|13|TRBD1|TRBJ2-5
TGTGCCAGCAGCGCGGGACAGGGGGAGACCCAGTACTTC
CASSAGQGETQYF
>-|TRBV18|13|-|TRBJ2-3
TGTGCCAGCTCCCGGTATGACACAGATACGCAGTATTTT
CASSRYDTDTQYF
>-|TRBV7-3|12|-|TRBJ2-3
TGTGCCAGCAGCCCCCAGGGGGATACGCAGTATTTT
CASSPQGDTQYF
>-|TRBV28|15|TRBD2|TRBJ2-1
TGTGCCAGCAGTTTATGGCTAGCGGGAGACAATGAGCAGTTCTTC
CASSLWLAGDNEQFF
>-|TRBV28|19|-|TRBJ2-3
TGTGCCAGCACCCAACACGCCGGTTGGAAGACGACTCAAACAGATACGCAGTATTTT
CASTQHAGWKTTQTDTQYF